This TCR beta chain stems from a study of T cell responses to AZD1222 COVID-19 vaccine. Assay used: immunoSEQ multiplex PCR; TCRdb lists only in-frame clones, some missing. Of roughly 140,000 clones listed, 90% to 95% are singletons. Trimming took 1 base from V and 0 from J, leaving 12 bases between them. Germline CDR1 and CDR2: SNHLY and FYNNEI. This CDR3 has 16 amino acids. This clonotype was obtained from an adult in good health. The J gene is TRBJ1-1, the V gene TRBV2; D might be TRBD1 (6 bases). Sequenced here: peripheral blood, sampled on day 0 of AZD1222 vaccination. In DNA form, the CDR3 reads TGTGCCAGCAGTGAAGGTGGGGGCCGGATGAACACTGAAGCTTTCTTT. This encodes CASSEGGGRMNTEAFF.